A single sample gave rise to the 5 T cell receptor beta chains below, sequenced in a study of shared clonotypes between healthy human individuals (dated by TCRdb to the early 2020s). CD8 naive samples were CD45RO-negative cells positively selected for CCR7, giving a CD45RA+CCR7+ population that excluded TemRA cells. Library preparation was by the immunoSEQ multiplex PCR assay. TCRdb limited this immuneACCESS table to in-frame rearrangements with V and J called. A share of clones is missing; checked studies link under half to unresolved V genes, and the rest is unexplained. The sample has around 2.1 million clones on record, more than 85% of them singletons. The top ten constitute around 1.7% of the sample. The sample comprised naive CD8+ T cells from PBMCs. The intended sense of this specimen's cell subset or site label: CD45RA+CCR7+. The origin of the receptors is a man aged 18 to 30 in good health. Some clones in this sample may be carry-over from other donors' samples.

The V gene is TRBV10-3, the J gene TRBJ2-2; maybe TRBD2 (5 bases). This CDR3 spans 14 amino acids. Germline CDR1 is ENHRY and CDR2 is SYGVKD. V dropped 0 bases and J dropped 5 bases, with 7 bases sitting between them. CDR3 sequence reads: CAISESGETGELFF. The DNA of the CDR3 is TGTGCCATCAGTGAGTCCGGGGAGACCGGGGAGCTGTTTTTT.

J is TRBJ2-3 and V is TRBV18; 8 bases match TRBD1. The CDR3 spans 15 residues. The J segment lost 4 bases and the V segment lost 3 bases, leaving 6 bases of the junction unmatched. Germline lookup yields CDR1 KGHSH and CDR2 LQKENI. CDR3 DNA: TGTGCCAGCTCACCGGACAGGGTAATAGCAGATACGCAGTATTTT. Translation gives CASSPDRVIADTQYF.

The chain uses TRBV19 and TRBJ2-5; D is possibly TRBD1 (6 bases). CDR1 is LNHDA, CDR2 SQIVND, per germline (reference sequence). Trimming left V 7 bases short and J 3 bases short, with 12 bases between. The CDR3 runs to 13 residues. CDR3 loop: CASTGTREETQYF. The CDR3 DNA reads TGTGCCAGTACTGGGACAAGGGAAGAGACCCAGTACTTC.

This rearrangement joins TRBV30 to TRBJ2-1, with D uncertain. The CDR3 is 12 residues long. CDR1 GTSNPN and CDR2 SVGIG come from the germline V gene (reference sequence). V dropped 5 bases and J dropped 8 bases, with 13 bases sitting between them. CDR3 residues: CAWVSRVDEQFF. The DNA for the CDR3 is TGTGCCTGGGTCTCACGCGTGGATGAGCAGTTCTTC.

The chain couples TRBV2 to TRBJ2-7; D tentatively fits TRBD1 or TRBD2 (5 bases each). CDR1 and CDR2 (germline): SNHLY, FYNNEI. Trimming took off 5 bases at V and 0 bases at J, with 14 bases between the two ends. The CDR3 is made up of 15 amino acids. CDR3 loop: CASSPYSGGSYEQYF. The CDR3 nucleotides are TGTGCCAGCAGTCCCTACTCTGGGGGCTCCTACGAGCAGTACTTC.